This T cell receptor beta chain was recorded in a study of pediatric ulcerative colitis. CDR1 is LNHDA and CDR2 is SQIVND in the germline V gene (reference sequence). V lost 10 bases and J 0 bases, leaving 15 bases between the germline ends. The CDR3 is 15 amino acids. Libraries were prepared by immunoSEQ multiplex PCR; TCRdb keeps only in-frame clonotypes and omits some of them. The sample includes roughly 64,000 clones, roughly nine tenths of them seen just once. Material for sequencing was blood. The J gene is TRBJ1-4, the V gene TRBV19; D not resolved. This sequence was found in a boy aged 10-17 years with severe ulcerative colitis. As DNA, the CDR3 is TGTGCCACCCTCAAGCCAAGCGCAACTAATGAAAAACTGTTTTTT. Translated: CATLKPSATNEKLFF. Drawing the rest from reference TRBV19 and TRBJ1-4, the complete variable domain is DGGITQSPKYLFRKEGQNVTLSCEQNLNHDAMYWYRQDPGQGLRLIYYSQIVNDFQKGDIAEGYSVSREKKESFPLTVTSAQKNPTAFYLCATLKPSATNEKLFFGSGTQLSVL.